The present TCR beta chain was sequenced within a study of T-cell memory formation after mild COVID-19. V dropped 0 bases and J dropped 7 bases, with 13 bases sitting between them. The CDR3 extends over 15 amino acids. Germline V CDR1 and CDR2: LGHNA, YSLEER. TCRdb redid the calling of the 5' RACE reads with MiXCR, one entry per CDR3 protein. The sample consists of some 310,000 distinct CDR3 sequences, 20% to 25% of them appearing once. Sequenced sample: PBMCs or a T cell subset sorted from them (not recorded which). The chain uses TRBV4-3 and TRBJ1-5; D is unresolved. The TCR originated in a man between 18 and 29 years old who had mild COVID-19 (a few samples of this study predate the infection). Cell type and time point are not known. CDR3 sequence: CASSQDLTSWQPQHF. The CDR3 DNA reads TGCGCCAGCAGCCAAGATCTGACTTCGTGGCAGCCCCAGCATTTT.